The clone carrying this T cell receptor beta chain is called medium-sized (0.01 to 0.1%) based on its frequency. Its antigen remains unidentified. Per the germline V gene, CDR1 is SGHTA and CDR2 is FQGNSA. The CDR3 is made up of 16 amino acids. The TRB cDNA libraries were prepared by 5' RACE with UMI labels. TCRdb reanalyzed the 5' RACE reads and collapses them to one entry per CDR3 protein, without DNA. The sample totals some 6,000 distinct CDR3 sequences. This sample was included in a study of CXCR3-negative and CXCR3-positive naive CD8 T cells. In the study overall: Collectively, the libraries yielded about 140 million TRB reads in total, at about 1.5 +/- 0.3 million per library.

Naive CD8+ T lymphocytes were specified as CD45RO-CCR7+CD27+CD95-. General study results and limits: Similar TRBV-TRBJ usage characterized naive CXCR3-negative and CXCR3-positive cells; memory cells differed. The study found more hydrophobic TRB CDR3s in CXCR3-positive naive cells than in CXCR3-negative naive cells.

The sequenced sample consisted of naive CXCR3- CD8+ T cells from blood. The subset here: CD45RO-CCR7+CD27+CD95- naive CD8+ T cells lacking CXCR3 (TNR3-). This receptor was obtained from a human donor in good health. Some clones in this sample may be carry-over from other donors' samples. The chain carries TRBV7-2 and TRBJ2-1; TCRdb reports TRBD2, a call that lacks DNA to check it against. The CDR3 here is CASSPPRRLADNEQFF.